Presented here are 21 T cell receptor beta chains from one specimen sequenced in a study of regulatory T cells in long-lasting Graves disease (dated by TCRdb to about 2021). Library prep was done by multiplex PCR. Sequencing took place on an Illumina HiSeq 4000. To build TCR beta libraries, CDR3 regions were amplified by Arm-PCR using iRepertoire HTBI primers. In-frame beta chains were kept once TCRdb had trimmed the public reads at Q25 with fastp and called clones with MiXCR. Duplicate CDR3 protein sequences are folded into a single record with the most common DNA and genes. This sample is represented by around 450,000 distinct CDR3 sequences; more than 13% of them were singletons. The top ten clones comprise 16% of the sample. The meaning of the sample's time point label: newly diagnosed GD, antithyroid drugs for less than 3 months. For both TCR sequencing and RNA sequencing, RNA was extracted from PBMCs in TRIzol.

This same sample was also taken into another study, of T cells in Graves' hyperthyroidism and ophthalmopathy.

The specimen was peripheral blood mononuclear cells (PBMCs), collected at new diagnosis, from a patient treated with antithyroid drugs. The receptors come from a young woman with Graves disease. Donor details come from another sample of the same person, matched by shared clones.

V usage is TRBV10-2 and J usage is TRBJ2-2, with D possibly being TRBD1 (6 bases). Germline loops: CDR1 WSHSY, CDR2 SAAADI. The length of the CDR3 is 13 residues. The CDR3 DNA is TGCGCTTCAATTGGGGGCGAAACCGGGGAGCTGTTTTTT. Protein product: CASIGGETGELFF.

This clonotype was found many times. This chain joins TRBV28 and TRBJ2-3; D is ambiguous. V lost 5 bases and J lost 2, with 11 bases in between. Germline lookup yields CDR1 MDHEN and CDR2 SYDVKM. This CDR3 spans 14 amino acids. The CDR3 DNA reads as TGTGCCAGCAGTGGCCCTAAATCCACAGATACGCAGTATTTT. Protein sequence: CASSGPKSTDTQYF. Complete variable domain (other parts from reference TRBV28 and TRBJ2-3): DVKVTQSSRYLVKRTGEKVFLECVQDMDHENMFWYRQDPGLGLRLIYFSYDVKMKEKGDIPEGYSVSREKKERFSLILESASTNQTSMYLCASSGPKSTDTQYFGPGTRLTVL.

This sequence joins TRBV12-3 or TRBV12-4 and TRBJ2-1; possible D gene TRBD2, 5 bases. V lost 0 bases and J 8 bases, leaving 14 bases between the germline ends. The CDR3 totals 15 residues. CDR3 loop: CASSLAASGWDEQFF. DNA of the CDR3: TGTGCCAGCAGTTTAGCGGCCTCGGGGTGGGATGAGCAGTTCTTC.

The chain links TRBV20-1 to TRBJ2-7; 7 bases map to TRBD2. The germline V gene has CDR1 DFQATT and CDR2 SNEGSKA (reference sequence). CDR3 length: 14 amino acids. With V trimmed by 1 base and J by 2 bases, 5 bases remained unmatched. The CDR3, as DNA: TGCAGTGCTAGAGTAGTGGGAGGGCCCTACGAGCAGTACTTC. It is translated as CSARVVGGPYEQYF.

This chain connects TRBV4-2 to TRBJ1-5, with a possible D match to TRBD1 (6 bases). Germline CDR1 and CDR2: LGHNA and YNFKEQ. Trimming took 0 bases from V and 1 from J, leaving 10 bases between them. The CDR3 totals 16 residues. CDR3 loop: CASSQDIRGSNQPQHF. The DNA for the CDR3 is TGTGCCAGCAGCCAAGACATAAGGGGGAGCAATCAGCCCCAGCATTTT.

This clonotype was picked up many times. The rearrangement joins TRBV28 to TRBJ2-3, with 11 bases matching TRBD2. The end of the DNA aligns better with TRBJ2-7, so the J call may be wrong. The germline gives CDR1 MDHEN, CDR2 SYDVKM. The CDR3 covers 18 residues. CDR3 DNA: TGTGCCAGCAGTTTAAGATTGGGACTAGCGGAGCAGGCCTACGAGCAGTACTTC. Protein product: CASSLRLGLAEQAYEQYF.

This clonotype was detected only a few times. The V gene is TRBV24-1, the J gene TRBJ1-2; D is perhaps TRBD1 (5 bases). V lost 4 bases to trimming and J lost 4 bases, with 12 bases between them. The germline gives CDR1 KGHDR, CDR2 SFDVKD. The CDR3 has 14 residues. The CDR3 loop reads CATSDINRFYGYTF. The CDR3 nucleotides read TGTGCCACCAGTGACATCAACAGGTTCTATGGCTACACCTTC.

The V and J genes are TRBV27 and TRBJ2-1, with D tentatively TRBD2 (6 bases). CDR1 and CDR2 from the germline V gene are MNHEY and SMNVEV (reference sequence). The CDR3 sequence is 19 residues long. Trimming took 1 base from V and 5 from J, leaving 24 bases between them. CDR3 amino acids: CASSLLSGLSFAKNNEQFF. The CDR3 DNA reads TGTGCCAGCAGTTTATTGTCTGGACTAAGTTTCGCTAAAAACAATGAGCAGTTCTTC.

This clonotype was seen more than once but under ten times. This may come from a read error, since a much larger clone is one base off. This chain links TRBV20-1 with TRBJ2-7; no clear D gene. Trimming took 3 bases from V and 9 from J, leaving 9 bases between them. The CDR3 covers 10 residues. The germline V gene has CDR1 DFQATT and CDR2 SNEGSKA (reference sequence). CDR3 nucleotide sequence: TGCAGTGCTAGTACGGACGGGCAGTACTTC. Amino acids: CSASTDGQYF.

This clonotype showed up many times. The rearrangement joins TRBV6-5 to TRBJ1-5, with no clear D. Germline values: CDR1 MNHEY, CDR2 SVGAGI. There are 14 residues in the CDR3. The germline V and J ends were trimmed by 0 bases and 2 bases, with 5 bases remaining between them. The CDR3 sequence: CASSYSNGNQPQHF. DNA of the CDR3: TGTGCCAGCAGTTACTCAAATGGCAATCAGCCCCAGCATTTT.

The chain is built from TRBV4-1 and TRBJ2-1, with D maybe TRBD1 (5 bases). V was clipped by 3 bases and J by 15 bases, with 15 bases between them. Germline assignment: CDR1 MGHRA and CDR2 YSYEKL. The CDR3 sequence is 12 residues long. The CDR3 region has the DNA TGCGCCAGCAGCCATACCCAGGGCACGCGGTTCTTC. Its protein is CASSHTQGTRFF.

The rearrangement links TRBV2 to TRBJ2-1; D unclear. Trimming stripped 6 bases from V and 0 bases from J, with 12 bases between. The CDR3 runs 15 residues. Germline V gives CDR1 SNHLY, CDR2 FYNNEI. The CDR3 is CASSPGPISYNEQFF. CDR3 nucleotides: TGTGCCAGCAGCCCCGGACCCATCTCCTACAATGAGCAGTTCTTC.

Ten or more counts support this clonotype. The V call is TRBV30, the J call TRBJ1-1, with a tentative D call TRBD1 (5 bases). Germline assignment: CDR1 GTSNPN and CDR2 SVGIG (reference sequence). The CDR3 runs 15 residues. The V and J ends lost 5 bases and 0 bases respectively, with 16 bases between them. CDR3 region: CAWGLEDSLNTEAFF. In nucleotides, the CDR3 is TGTGCCTGGGGATTGGAAGACAGCCTGAACACTGAAGCTTTCTTT.

This clonotype appeared many times. The V call is TRBV6-1, the J call TRBJ2-1; TRBD2 matches 14 bases. The germline gives CDR1 MNHNS, CDR2 SASEGT. CDR3 length equals 18 residues. Germline trimming cut 7 bases from V and 4 bases from J; bases unmatched to any gene: 12. The CDR3 nucleotides are TGTGCCAGCACCCGGGGACTAGCGGGAGCTGCTTCTTACAATGAGCAGTTCTTC. Encoded protein: CASTRGLAGAASYNEQFF.

In this sample, this clonotype turned up many times. The genes are TRBV11-2 and TRBJ2-1; D possibly corresponds to TRBD2 (5 bases). V was clipped by 2 bases and J by 4 bases, with 6 bases between them. This CDR3 contains 13 residues. The germline gives CDR1 SGHAT, CDR2 FQNNGV. CDR3 in DNA: TGTGCCAGCAGCTTACGGGATTACAATGAGCAGTTCTTC. Its translation is CASSLRDYNEQFF. Together with reference TRBV11-2 and TRBJ2-1, the CDR3 gives the full variable domain: EAGVAQSPRYKIIEKRQSVAFWCNPISGHATLYWYQQILGQGPKLLIQFQNNGVVDDSQLPKDRFSAERLKGVDSTLKIQPAKLEDSAVYLCASSLRDYNEQFFGPGTRLTVL.

This clonotype was counted at least ten times. The V and J genes are TRBV4-1 and TRBJ2-3; no definite D call. This CDR3 comprises 15 residues. Germline lookup yields CDR1 MGHRA and CDR2 YSYEKL. With 0 bases removed from V and 5 bases from J, the gap between germline ends came to 12 bases. The CDR3 nucleotides read TGCGCCAGCAGCCAAGAGGGCCAAGAGGTAGATACGCAGTATTTT. Amino acid sequence: CASSQEGQEVDTQYF.

This clonotype was counted ten times or more. V gene TRBV20-1 combines with J gene TRBJ1-1; perhaps TRBD1 as D (5 bases). Trimming took 0 bases from V and 4 from J, leaving 18 bases between them. Germline CDR1 reads DFQATT; CDR2 reads SNEGSKA (reference sequence). This CDR3 has 16 residues. The CDR3 spells CSARDWPGAVSTEAFF. DNA for the CDR3: TGCAGTGCTAGAGATTGGCCTGGGGCAGTCTCCACTGAAGCTTTCTTT.

This clonotype was observed many times. This chain links TRBV5-5 with TRBJ2-5; the match to TRBD1 covers 7 bases. CDR3 size: 14 residues. The germline V gene has CDR1 SGHKS and CDR2 YYEKEE (reference sequence). V was pared by 3 bases and J by 5 bases, with 7 bases of the junction left unmatched. The CDR3 region has the DNA TGTGCCAGCAGCTCCAGACAGGGTTGGGAGACCCAGTACTTC. This encodes CASSSRQGWETQYF.

This clonotype has at least ten counts. J is TRBJ2-1 and V is TRBV15; 13 nucleotides line up with TRBD2. Germline V gene sequence: CDR1 LNHNV, CDR2 YYDKDF (reference sequence). J gave up 11 bases and V 0 bases, and 13 bases lay outside the gene matches. This CDR3 contains 18 residues. For the CDR3, the DNA is TGTGCCACCAGCAGAGATCCCCCCGGACTAGCGGGAGATGTGAAGCAGTTCTTC. This gives the protein CATSRDPPGLAGDVKQFF.

With regard to this clonotype: A read error is possible here, since a much larger clone lies one base away. The chain is built from TRBV2 and TRBJ1-5, with 7 bases lining up with TRBD1. CDR3 size: 15 residues. Germline V CDR1 and CDR2: SNHLY, FYNNEI. V dropped 4 bases and J dropped 0; count of bases not matched to a gene: 3. Here the CDR3 reads CASSGDRASNQPQHF. The CDR3, as DNA: TGTGCCAGCAGTGGTGACAGGGCTAGCAATCAGCCCCAGCATTTT.

There are many counts of this clonotype. This chain uses TRBV30 with TRBJ2-7; TRBD1 is a possible D gene (6 bases). V shed 6 bases and J shed 4 bases, with 13 bases lying between them. CDR3 size: 12 residues. Germline V gene lookup returns CDR1 GTSNPN and CDR2 SVGIG (reference sequence). The CDR3 DNA reads TGTGCCTGCCAAGACAGGCTATACGAGCAGTACTTC. The encoded protein is CACQDRLYEQYF.